This entry lists 7 T cell receptor beta chains sequenced from one sample in a study of CD8 T cells in ankylosing spondylitis listed by TCRdb under 2017. To prepare the library, 5' RACE was applied. TCRdb names Illumina HiSeq 2500 as the instrument used. TCRdb applied fastp at Q25 and MiXCR to the public reads, then kept only in-frame beta chains. Each CDR3 protein gets just one entry, which takes the most common genes and DNA from the rows behind it. This sample is represented by around 140,000 distinct CDR3 sequences; 10% to 12% of them were singletons. Roughly 4.3% of the sample is held by the ten biggest clonotypes. Source material: blood, either unsorted or a sorted T cell fraction (not recorded which). The receptors were sampled from a female donor with ankylosing spondylitis or in good health (not recorded which).

The chain recombines TRBV28 with TRBJ1-5; D call uncertain. Germline V gene sequence: CDR1 MDHEN, CDR2 SYDVKM. V gave up 2 bases and J gave up 8 bases, with 4 bases separating them. This CDR3 is built from 11 residues. The CDR3 region has the DNA TGTGCCAGCAGTTTACAGGAGCCCCAGCATTTT. Its protein product is CASSLQEPQHF.

This clonotype was observed a handful of times. This chain joins TRBV3-1 and TRBJ2-5; no clear D. The CDR3 length is 14 residues. Germline V lookup: CDR1 LGHDT, CDR2 YNNKEL (reference sequence). Trimming removed 2 bases from V and 4 bases from J, with 11 bases in between. CDR3 in DNA: TGTGCCAGCAGCCAATTTTTGGGATCAGAGACCCAGTACTTC. As protein: CASSQFLGSETQYF.

This clonotype was seen only a few times. This rearrangement joins TRBV2 to TRBJ2-1, with 8 bases identical to TRBD2. Germline trimming cut 1 base from V and 6 bases from J; bases unmatched to any gene: 5. The CDR3 is 15 residues long. The V gene's germline CDR1 is SNHLY and CDR2 FYNNEI. In DNA, the CDR3 is TGTGCCAGCAGTGAAGGTGCGGGGGGATCCAATGAGCAGTTCTTC. Encoded protein: CASSEGAGGSNEQFF.

Many counts were recorded for this clonotype. The V and J genes are TRBV27 and TRBJ1-2, with 7 nucleotides matching TRBD1. J lost 6 bases, V lost 8 bases, and 9 bases had no gene match. The CDR3 loop spans 13 amino acids. Germline assignment: CDR1 MNHEY and CDR2 SMNVEV (reference sequence). CDR3 sequence (DNA): TGTGCCAGCGGAAGACAGGGTATAAATGGCTACACCTTC. It specifies CASGRQGINGYTF.

This clonotype was seen repeatedly, ten times or more. The V call is TRBV5-1, the J call TRBJ2-7, with TRBD2 matching over 13 bases. V shed 3 bases and J 5 bases; nucleotides not matched to a gene: 2. Germline values: CDR1 SGHRS, CDR2 YFSETQ. The CDR3 runs 14 residues. This CDR3 is CASSYGLAGDEQYF. The CDR3 DNA is TGCGCCAGCAGCTACGGACTAGCGGGGGACGAGCAGTACTTC.

This clonotype was detected ten times or more. The chain has TRBV5-1 and TRBJ1-5; the D is unclear. Germline lookup yields CDR1 SGHRS and CDR2 YFSETQ. This CDR3 contains 13 residues. V was pared by 0 bases and J by 4 bases, with 5 bases between. CDR3 sequence: CASSLGVNQPQHF. The CDR3 nucleotides read TGCGCCAGCAGCTTGGGGGTGAATCAGCCCCAGCATTTT.

In its sample, this clonotype was seen many times. The chain employs TRBV24-1 and TRBJ1-5, with D perhaps matching TRBD1 (5 bases). The CDR3 contains 14 residues. Germline lookup yields CDR1 KGHDR and CDR2 SFDVKD. Trimming removed 3 bases from V and 7 bases from J, with 12 bases in between. The DNA of the CDR3 is TGTGCCACCAGTGATGTGGGGCCAGGACAGCCCCAGCATTTT. It specifies CATSDVGPGQPQHF.